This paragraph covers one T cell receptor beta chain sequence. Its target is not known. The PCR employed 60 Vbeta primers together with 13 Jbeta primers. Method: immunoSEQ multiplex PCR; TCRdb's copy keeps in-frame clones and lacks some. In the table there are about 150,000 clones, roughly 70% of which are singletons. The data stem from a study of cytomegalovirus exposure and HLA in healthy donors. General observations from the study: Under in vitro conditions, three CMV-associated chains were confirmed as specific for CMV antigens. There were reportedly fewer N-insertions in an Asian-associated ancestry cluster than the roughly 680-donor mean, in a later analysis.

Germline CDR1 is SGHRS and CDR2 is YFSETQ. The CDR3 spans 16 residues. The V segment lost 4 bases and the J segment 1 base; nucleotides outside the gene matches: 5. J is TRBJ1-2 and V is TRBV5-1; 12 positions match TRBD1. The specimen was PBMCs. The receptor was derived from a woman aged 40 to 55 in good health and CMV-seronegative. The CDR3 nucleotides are TGCGCCAGCAGCCTGGGACAGGGGGCATTTAACTATGGCTACACCTTC. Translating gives CASSLGQGAFNYGYTF. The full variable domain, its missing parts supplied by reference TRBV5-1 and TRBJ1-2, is KAGVTQTPRYLIKTRGQQVTLSCSPISGHRSVSWYQQTPGQGLQFLFEYFSETQRNKGNFPGRFSGRQFSNSRSEMNVSTLELGDSALYLCASSLGQGAFNYGYTFGSGTRLTVV.